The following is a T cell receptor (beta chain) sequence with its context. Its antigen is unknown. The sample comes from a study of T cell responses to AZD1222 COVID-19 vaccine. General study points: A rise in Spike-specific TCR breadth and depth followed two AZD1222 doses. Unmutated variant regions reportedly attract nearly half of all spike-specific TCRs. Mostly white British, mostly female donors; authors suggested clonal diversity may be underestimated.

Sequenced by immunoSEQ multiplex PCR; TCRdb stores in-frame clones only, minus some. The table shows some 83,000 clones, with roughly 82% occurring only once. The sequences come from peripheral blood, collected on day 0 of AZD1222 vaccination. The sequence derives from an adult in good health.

CDR3: CASSDGRGNEQYF. For the CDR3, the DNA is TGTGCCAGCAGCGATGGGAGGGGAAACGAGCAGTACTTC. The chain uses TRBV5-4 and TRBJ2-7, with 7 bases fitting TRBD2. Germline trimming cut 4 bases from V and 5 bases from J; bases unmatched to any gene: 6. CDR3 size: 13 residues. Germline assignment: CDR1 SGHNT and CDR2 YYREEE (reference sequence).